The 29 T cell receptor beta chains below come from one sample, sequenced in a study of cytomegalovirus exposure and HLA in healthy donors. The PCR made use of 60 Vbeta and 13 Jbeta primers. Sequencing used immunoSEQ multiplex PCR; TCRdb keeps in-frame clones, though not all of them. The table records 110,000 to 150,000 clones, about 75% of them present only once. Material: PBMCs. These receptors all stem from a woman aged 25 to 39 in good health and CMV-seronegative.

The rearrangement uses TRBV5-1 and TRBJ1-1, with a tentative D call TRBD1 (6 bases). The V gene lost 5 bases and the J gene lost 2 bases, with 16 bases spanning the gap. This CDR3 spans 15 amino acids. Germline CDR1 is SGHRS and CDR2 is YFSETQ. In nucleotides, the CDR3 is TGCGCCAGCAGGGAACCACAGGGCCGCAACACTGAAGCTTTCTTT. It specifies CASREPQGRNTEAFF.

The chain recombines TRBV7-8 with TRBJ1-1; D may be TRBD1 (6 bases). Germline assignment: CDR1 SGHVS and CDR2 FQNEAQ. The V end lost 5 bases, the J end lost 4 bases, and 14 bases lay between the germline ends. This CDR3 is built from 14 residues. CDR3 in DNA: TGTGCCAGCAGCCCATTCAGGGGTCTCACTGAAGCTTTCTTT. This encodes CASSPFRGLTEAFF.

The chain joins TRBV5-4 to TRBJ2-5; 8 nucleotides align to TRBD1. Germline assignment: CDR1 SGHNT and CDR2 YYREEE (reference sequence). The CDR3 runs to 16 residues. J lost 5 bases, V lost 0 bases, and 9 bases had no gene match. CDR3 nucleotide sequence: TGTGCCAGCAGCTTGGCCCCCGGACAGGGTACGGAGACCCAGTACTTC. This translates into CASSLAPGQGTETQYF.

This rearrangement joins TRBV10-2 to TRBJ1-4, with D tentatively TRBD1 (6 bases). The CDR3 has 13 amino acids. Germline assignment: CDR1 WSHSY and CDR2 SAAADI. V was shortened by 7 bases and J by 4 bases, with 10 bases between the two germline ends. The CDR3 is CASTRTVNEKLFF. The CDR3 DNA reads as TGCGCCAGCACTAGGACAGTTAATGAAAAACTGTTTTTT.

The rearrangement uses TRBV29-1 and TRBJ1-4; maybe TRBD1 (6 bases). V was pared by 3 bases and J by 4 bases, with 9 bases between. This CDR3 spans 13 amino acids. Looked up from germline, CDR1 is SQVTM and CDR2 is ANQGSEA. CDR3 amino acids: CSVEGAINEKLFF. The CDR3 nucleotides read TGCAGCGTTGAGGGGGCGATTAATGAAAAACTGTTTTTT.

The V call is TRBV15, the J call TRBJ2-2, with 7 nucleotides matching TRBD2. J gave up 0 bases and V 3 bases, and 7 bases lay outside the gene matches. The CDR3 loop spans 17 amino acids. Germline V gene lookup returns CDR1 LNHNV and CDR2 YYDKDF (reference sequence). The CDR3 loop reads CATSSATGLTNTGELFF. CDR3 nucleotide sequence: TGTGCCACCAGCAGTGCCACGGGACTAACGAACACCGGGGAGCTGTTTTTT.

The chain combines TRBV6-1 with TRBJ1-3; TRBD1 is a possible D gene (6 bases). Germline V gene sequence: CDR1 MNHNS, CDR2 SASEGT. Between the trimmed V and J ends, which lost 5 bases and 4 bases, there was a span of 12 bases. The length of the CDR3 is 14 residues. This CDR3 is CASSTGTQGNTIYF. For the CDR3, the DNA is TGTGCCAGCAGTACAGGGACCCAAGGAAACACCATATATTTT.

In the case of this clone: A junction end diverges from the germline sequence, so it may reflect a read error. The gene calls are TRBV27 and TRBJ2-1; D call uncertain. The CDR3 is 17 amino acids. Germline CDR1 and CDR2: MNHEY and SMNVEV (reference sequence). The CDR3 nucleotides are TGTGCCAGCAGTTTAGAGGCCCATCTGACCGTCTACAACGAGCAGTTCTTC. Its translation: CASSLEAHLTVYNEQFF.

CDR3 coding DNA: TGCGCCAGCAGTGATCTTCGGGTACCTGAGCAGTTCTTC. Protein: CASSDLRVPEQFF. The rearrangement links TRBV10-2 to TRBJ2-1, with unresolved D. The germline V gene encodes CDR1 WSHSY and CDR2 SAAADI. V dropped 3 bases and J dropped 9 bases, with 12 bases sitting between them. This CDR3 is 13 amino acids long.

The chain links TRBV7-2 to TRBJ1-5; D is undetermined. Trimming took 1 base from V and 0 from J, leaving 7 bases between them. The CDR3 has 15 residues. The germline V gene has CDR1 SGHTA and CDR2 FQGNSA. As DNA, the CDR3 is TGTGCCAGCAGCTTAGAACCCTATAGCAATCAGCCCCAGCATTTT. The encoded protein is CASSLEPYSNQPQHF.

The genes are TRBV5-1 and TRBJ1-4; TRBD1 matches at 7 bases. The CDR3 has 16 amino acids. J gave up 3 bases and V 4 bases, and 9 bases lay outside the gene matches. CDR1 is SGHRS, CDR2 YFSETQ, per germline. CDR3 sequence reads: CASSRDSGSANEKLFF. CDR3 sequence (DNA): TGCGCCAGCAGCCGGGACAGCGGCTCGGCTAATGAAAAACTGTTTTTT.

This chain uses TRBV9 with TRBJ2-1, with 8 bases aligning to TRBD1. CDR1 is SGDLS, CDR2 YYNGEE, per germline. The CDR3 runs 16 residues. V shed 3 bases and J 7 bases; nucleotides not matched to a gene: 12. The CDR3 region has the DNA TGTGCCAGCAGCGCCCGGGCGGACAGGGTGTGGAATGAGCAGTTCTTC. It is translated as CASSARADRVWNEQFF.

The DNA for the CDR3 is TGTGCCAGCAGTCCTGAGCGGGGGCCTTACAATGAGCAGTTCTTC. Encoded protein: CASSPERGPYNEQFF. The rearrangement joins TRBV11-3 to TRBJ2-1; 8 bases line up with TRBD2. The CDR3 runs 15 residues. The junction had 8 bases not matched to a gene; V was cut back by 6 bases and J by 4 bases. Germline loops: CDR1 SGHNT, CDR2 YENEEA. Drawing the rest from reference TRBV11-3 and TRBJ2-1, the complete variable domain is EAGVVQSPRYKIIEKKQPVAFWCNPISGHNTLYWYLQNLGQGPELLIRYENEEAVDDSQLPKDRFSAERLKGVDSTLKIQPAELGDSAVYLCASSPERGPYNEQFFGPGTRLTVL.

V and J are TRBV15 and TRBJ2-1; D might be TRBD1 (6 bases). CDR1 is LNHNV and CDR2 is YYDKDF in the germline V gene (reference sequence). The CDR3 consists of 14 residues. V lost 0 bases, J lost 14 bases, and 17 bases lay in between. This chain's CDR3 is CATSRDPGKQGKFF. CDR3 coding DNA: TGTGCCACCAGCAGAGATCCCGGAAAGCAGGGGAAGTTCTTC.

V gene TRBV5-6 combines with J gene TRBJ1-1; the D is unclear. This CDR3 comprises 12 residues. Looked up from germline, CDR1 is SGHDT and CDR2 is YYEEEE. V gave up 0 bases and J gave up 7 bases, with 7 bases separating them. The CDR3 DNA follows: TGTGCCAGCAGCTTGGTCTCAGATGAAGCTTTCTTT. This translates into CASSLVSDEAFF.

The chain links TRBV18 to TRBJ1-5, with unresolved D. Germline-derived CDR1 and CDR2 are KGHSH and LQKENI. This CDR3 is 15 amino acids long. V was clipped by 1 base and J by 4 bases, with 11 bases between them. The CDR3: CASSPRRQENQPQHF. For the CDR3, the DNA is TGTGCCAGCTCACCACGTCGGCAGGAAAATCAGCCCCAGCATTTT. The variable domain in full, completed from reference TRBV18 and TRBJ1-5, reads NAGVMQNPRHLVRRRGQEARLRCSPMKGHSHVYWYRQLPEEGLKFMVYLQKENIIDESGMPKERFSAEFPKEGPSILRIQQVVRGDSAAYFCASSPRRQENQPQHFGDGTRLSIL.

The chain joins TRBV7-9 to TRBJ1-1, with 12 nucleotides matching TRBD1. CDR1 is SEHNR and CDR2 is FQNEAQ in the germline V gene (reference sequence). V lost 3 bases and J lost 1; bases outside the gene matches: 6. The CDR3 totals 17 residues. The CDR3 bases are TGTGCCAGCAGCTTCGGGGACAGGGGGCTCGGGAACACTGAAGCTTTCTTT. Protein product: CASSFGDRGLGNTEAFF.

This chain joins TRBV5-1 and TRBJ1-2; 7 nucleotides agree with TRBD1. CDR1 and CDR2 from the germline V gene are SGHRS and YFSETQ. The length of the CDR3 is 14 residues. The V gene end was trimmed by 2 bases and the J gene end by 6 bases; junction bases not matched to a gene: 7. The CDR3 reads CASSLNTGAHGYTF. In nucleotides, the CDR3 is TGCGCCAGCAGCTTAAATACAGGGGCTCATGGCTACACCTTC.

The CDR3 region is CASSLLALGRTDTQYF. CDR3 nucleotide sequence: TGTGCCAGCAGTTTATTAGCGCTGGGCCGCACAGATACGCAGTATTTT. The V call is TRBV27, the J call TRBJ2-3; a possible D gene is TRBD2 (5 bases). The germline CDR1 and CDR2 sequences are MNHEY and SMNVEV (reference sequence). There are 16 residues in the CDR3. V lost 1 base, J lost 1 base, and 12 bases lay in between.

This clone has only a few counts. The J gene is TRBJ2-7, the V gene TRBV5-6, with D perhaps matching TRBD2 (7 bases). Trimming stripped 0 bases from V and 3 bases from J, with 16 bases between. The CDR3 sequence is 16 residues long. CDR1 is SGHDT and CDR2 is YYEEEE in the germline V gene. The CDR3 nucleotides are TGTGCCAGCAGCTTGGGGGGGGGAGGGGGTTTCTACGAGCAGTACTTC. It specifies CASSLGGGGGFYEQYF. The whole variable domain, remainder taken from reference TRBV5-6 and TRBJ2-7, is DAGVTQSPTHLIKTRGQQVTLRCSPKSGHDTVSWYQQALGQGPQFIFQYYEEEERQRGNFPDRFSGHQFPNYSSELNVNALLLGDSALYLCASSLGGGGGFYEQYFGPGTRLTVT.

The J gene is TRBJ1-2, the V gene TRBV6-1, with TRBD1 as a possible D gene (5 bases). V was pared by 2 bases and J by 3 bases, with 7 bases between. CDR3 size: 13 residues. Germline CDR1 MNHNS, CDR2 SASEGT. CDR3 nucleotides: TGTGCCAGCAGTGAATTCAGGGACTATGGCTACACCTTC. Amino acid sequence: CASSEFRDYGYTF.

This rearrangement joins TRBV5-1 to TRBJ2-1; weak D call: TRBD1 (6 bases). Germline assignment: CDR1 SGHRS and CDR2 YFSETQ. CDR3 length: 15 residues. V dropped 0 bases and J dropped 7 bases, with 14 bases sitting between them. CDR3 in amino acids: CASSLGSGDANEQFF. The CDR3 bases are TGCGCCAGCAGCTTGGGTTCAGGGGACGCGAATGAGCAGTTCTTC.

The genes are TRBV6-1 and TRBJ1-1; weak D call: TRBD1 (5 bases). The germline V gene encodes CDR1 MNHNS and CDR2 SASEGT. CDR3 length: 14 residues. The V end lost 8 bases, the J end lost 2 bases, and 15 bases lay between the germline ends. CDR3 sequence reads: CASRQGQANTEAFF. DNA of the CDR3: TGTGCCAGCCGGCAGGGCCAAGCTAACACTGAAGCTTTCTTT.

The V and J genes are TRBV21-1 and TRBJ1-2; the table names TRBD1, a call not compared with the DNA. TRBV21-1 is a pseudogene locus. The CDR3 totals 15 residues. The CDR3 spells CASSKKTGINYGYTF. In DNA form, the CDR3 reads TGTGCCAGCAGCAAGAAGACAGGGATAAACTATGGCTACACCTTC.

CDR3 nucleotides: TGTGCCAGCAGCTCAGCGGGGGGAGGAGAGACCCAGTACTTC. Its protein product is CASSSAGGGETQYF. The chain combines TRBV7-2 with TRBJ2-5; 9 bases line up with TRBD2. The CDR3 sequence is 14 residues long. The germline gives CDR1 SGHTA, CDR2 FQGNSA. Trimming removed 4 bases from V and 4 bases from J; junction bases left unmatched: 4. Drawing the rest from reference TRBV7-2 and TRBJ2-5, the complete variable domain is GAGVSQSPSNKVTEKGKDVELRCDPISGHTALYWYRQSLGQGLEFLIYFQGNSAPDKSGLPSDRFSAERTGGSVSTLTIQRTQQEDSAVYLCASSSAGGGETQYFGPGTRLLVL.

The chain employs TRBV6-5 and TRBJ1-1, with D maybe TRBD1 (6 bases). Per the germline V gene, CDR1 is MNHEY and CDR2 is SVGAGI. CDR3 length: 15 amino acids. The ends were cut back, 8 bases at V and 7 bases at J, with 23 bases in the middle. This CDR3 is CASHPSTGSLNEAFF. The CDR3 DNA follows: TGTGCCAGCCACCCTTCAACAGGGTCTCTCAATGAAGCTTTCTTT.

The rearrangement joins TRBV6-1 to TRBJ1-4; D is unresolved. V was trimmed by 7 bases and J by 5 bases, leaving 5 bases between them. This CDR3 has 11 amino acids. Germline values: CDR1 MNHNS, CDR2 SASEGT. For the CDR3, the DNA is TGTGCCAGCATCGCGAATGAAAAACTGTTTTTT. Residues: CASIANEKLFF.

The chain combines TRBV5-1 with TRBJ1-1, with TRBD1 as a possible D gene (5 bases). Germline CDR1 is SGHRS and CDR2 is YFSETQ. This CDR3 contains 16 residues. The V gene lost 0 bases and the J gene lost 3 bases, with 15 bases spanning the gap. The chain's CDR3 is CASSLVGGMGDTEAFF. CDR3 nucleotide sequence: TGCGCCAGCAGCTTGGTGGGGGGTATGGGGGACACTGAAGCTTTCTTT. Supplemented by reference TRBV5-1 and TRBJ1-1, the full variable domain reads KAGVTQTPRYLIKTRGQQVTLSCSPISGHRSVSWYQQTPGQGLQFLFEYFSETQRNKGNFPGRFSGRQFSNSRSEMNVSTLELGDSALYLCASSLVGGMGDTEAFFGQGTRLTVV.

The CDR3 bases are TGTGCCAGCAGTGCCGGGACAGGGACCGAGCAGTACTTC. This encodes CASSAGTGTEQYF. The chain couples TRBV27 to TRBJ2-7; 9 bases line up with TRBD1. There are 13 residues in the CDR3. The V and J ends lost 5 bases and 6 bases, in that order; junction bases with no gene match: 5. Per the germline V gene, CDR1 is MNHEY and CDR2 is SMNVEV (reference sequence).